Listed here is a single T cell receptor beta chain. Antigen specificity is unknown. V lost 2 bases, J lost 5 bases, and 5 bases stayed unmatched. Germline CDR1 is LNHDA and CDR2 is SQIVND (reference sequence). This CDR3 comprises 14 residues. The data derive from a study of naive and memory T cell subsets. Points from the study as a whole: Diversity fell and Gini index rose from naive through CM, EM, EMRA.

Both TRBC1 and TRBC2 were covered by a beta constant-region primer of two equimolar oligonucleotides. The cDNA 3' end received a ligated single-stranded oligonucleotide carrying the SP2 primer and a 12-nucleotide UMI. Four rounds of PCR amplified the ligated cDNA using nested alpha and beta constant-region primers plus SP2. TCRdb re-analysed the UMI-ligation and nested PCR reads in MiXCR, keeping a single row per CDR3 protein. Seen here are roughly 91,000 distinct CDR3 sequences, around 13% observed once, and the top ten hold about 0.9%. Source material: central memory CD4+ T cells from blood. The receptor comes from a human donor in good health. The rearrangement links TRBV19 to TRBJ2-7, with TRBD1 matching over 8 bases. CDR3 sequence: CASSIRTGSHEQYF. The CDR3 bases are TGTGCCAGTAGTATAAGGACAGGGTCCCACGAGCAGTACTTC. Looking up the rest from reference TRBV19 and TRBJ2-7 gives the full variable domain: DGGITQSPKYLFRKEGQNVTLSCEQNLNHDAMYWYRQDPGQGLRLIYYSQIVNDFQKGDIAEGYSVSREKKESFPLTVTSAQKNPTAFYLCASSIRTGSHEQYFGPGTRLTVT.